These T cell receptor beta chains were read from a single sample in a study of CD8 T cells in ankylosing spondylitis. Each CDR3 protein is one row after TCRdb ran MiXCR on the 5' RACE reads. The data show under 250,000 distinct CDR3 sequences, with 30% to 40% seen just once and approximately 4% held by the top ten. Material for sequencing was blood, either unsorted or a sorted T cell fraction (not recorded which). These TCRs come from a male donor with ankylosing spondylitis or in good health (not recorded which). Each CDR3 is given with its conserved first and last residue. Each record gives: D gene, J gene, clone size, V gene, CDR3 DNA, CDR3 protein. A D gene is named only where the DNA matches it firmly. Clone size appears in some rows only: once, few, many, or a class for an expanded clone.

D: NA; J: TRBJ2-7; size: few; V: TRBV5-1; DNA: TGCGCCAGCAGCCCCCCCGGGGGTACGAAGACCTACGAGCAGTACTTC; CDR3: CASSPPGGTKTYEQYF
D: NA; J: TRBJ2-3; size: NA; V: TRBV30; DNA: TGTGCCTGCGCGAGGGGGGCAGATACGCAGTATTTT; CDR3: CACARGADTQYF
D: NA; J: TRBJ2-3; size: few; V: TRBV29-1; DNA: TGCAGCGTTGGCTCGACACTTCCATACACAGATACGCAGTATTTT; CDR3: CSVGSTLPYTDTQYF
D: NA; J: TRBJ2-5; size: few; V: TRBV20-1; DNA: TGCAGTGCTCTCCTTCCGTCCGGGGGTTTGCAAGAGACCCAGTACTTC; CDR3: CSALLPSGGLQETQYF
D: TRBD1; J: TRBJ2-2; size: many; V: TRBV20-1; DNA: TGCAGTGCTAGGGTAGCCGGGACAGGAGATACCGGGGAGCTGTTTTTT; CDR3: CSARVAGTGDTGELFF
D: TRBD1; J: TRBJ2-7; size: NA; V: TRBV12-3/TRBV12-4; DNA: TGTGCCAGCAGAGCAGGGGGCGAGCAGTACTTC; CDR3: CASRAGGEQYF
D: NA; J: TRBJ2-7; size: NA; V: TRBV20-1; DNA: TGCAGTGCTAGGGGTTTAGACGGAACCTACGAGCAGTACTTC; CDR3: CSARGLDGTYEQYF
D: TRBD1; J: TRBJ2-3; size: few; V: TRBV20-1; DNA: TGCAGTGCTCCAAACCTGGACAGGGGGGACACAGATACGCAGTATTTT; CDR3: CSAPNLDRGDTDTQYF
D: NA; J: TRBJ2-7; size: few; V: TRBV20-1; DNA: TGCAGTGCTACGAGGGGGAGCTACGAGCAGTACTTC; CDR3: CSATRGSYEQYF
D: NA; J: TRBJ2-1; size: NA; V: TRBV27; DNA: TGTGCCAGCAGTTTAGTCCTCCTAGGCGCCCCAATAGAGCAGTTCTTC; CDR3: CASSLVLLGAPIEQFF
D: TRBD1; J: TRBJ1-3; size: few; V: TRBV6-1; DNA: TGTGCCAGCAGTCGGCAGGGGGCGAGTGGAAACACCATATATTTT; CDR3: CASSRQGASGNTIYF
D: TRBD2; J: TRBJ2-5; size: NA; V: TRBV7-9; DNA: TGTGCCAGCAGCCTGCGACTAGCGGAAATACAAGAGACCCAGTACTTC; CDR3: CASSLRLAEIQETQYF
D: NA; J: TRBJ2-6; size: NA; V: TRBV5-6; DNA: TGTGCCAGCAGCTGGGACGACTCTGGGGCCAACGTCCTGACTTTC; CDR3: CASSWDDSGANVLTF
D: TRBD1; J: TRBJ1-1; size: NA; V: TRBV15; DNA: TGTGCCACCAGCAGAGCCCCCGGGACAGGGGCCACTGAAGCTTTCTTT; CDR3: CATSRAPGTGATEAFF
D: NA; J: TRBJ1-2; size: NA; V: TRBV2; DNA: TGTGCCAGCAGAGCGAATTCTAACTATGGCTACACCTTC; CDR3: CASRANSNYGYTF
D: NA; J: TRBJ2-5; size: NA; V: TRBV5-1; DNA: TGCGCCAGCAGCCGGGGACTCCAAGAGACCCAGTACTTC; CDR3: CASSRGLQETQYF
D: NA; J: TRBJ2-7; size: NA; V: TRBV5-1; DNA: TGCGCCAGCAGCTATGACAGGTCCTACGAGCAGTACTTC; CDR3: CASSYDRSYEQYF
D: NA; J: TRBJ2-5; size: NA; V: TRBV6-1; DNA: TGTGCCAGCAGTGGAGGTCTTACCCAAGAGACCCAGTACTTC; CDR3: CASSGGLTQETQYF
D: NA; J: TRBJ1-1; size: few; V: TRBV29-1; DNA: TGCAGCGTTGAAGATGAGTGGAACACTGAAGCTTTCTTT; CDR3: CSVEDEWNTEAFF
D: NA; J: TRBJ2-1; size: few; V: TRBV29-1; DNA: TGCAGCGGGCGACGTTCGGGTGAGCAGTTCTTC; CDR3: CSGRRSGEQFF
D: TRBD1; J: TRBJ2-7; size: few; V: TRBV5-6; DNA: TGTGCCAGCAGCTTCGGGGACAGACTCTACGAGCAGTACTTC; CDR3: CASSFGDRLYEQYF
D: NA; J: TRBJ2-7; size: few; V: TRBV20-1; DNA: TGCAGTGCTTGGTTGGTGGGTGGAGGATCCGAGCAGTACTTC; CDR3: CSAWLVGGGSEQYF
D: NA; J: TRBJ2-7; size: few; V: TRBV10-3; DNA: TGTGCCATCAGTGACGGGGACGGTTCCTACGAGCAGTACTTC; CDR3: CAISDGDGSYEQYF
D: NA; J: TRBJ1-6; size: few; V: TRBV4-1; DNA: TGCGCCAGCAGCCTTATACACTCAGCGTCTAATTCACCCCTCCACTTT; CDR3: CASSLIHSASNSPLHF
D: NA; J: TRBJ1-2; size: NA; V: TRBV3-1; DNA: TGTGCCAGCAGTCGAGGTGAACGAGGCTACACCTTC; CDR3: CASSRGERGYTF
D: NA; J: TRBJ2-6; size: few; V: TRBV20-1; DNA: TGCAGTGCCACAACCATGGGGAACTCTGGGGCCAACGTCCTGACTTTC; CDR3: CSATTMGNSGANVLTF
D: TRBD1; J: TRBJ1-4; size: few; V: TRBV20-1; DNA: TGCAGTGCCATATACGCGGGACAGGGGGATGAAAAACTGTTTTTT; CDR3: CSAIYAGQGDEKLFF
D: NA; J: TRBJ1-1; size: NA; V: TRBV6-1; DNA: TGTGCCAGTGGCTCGGGACCCAACACTGAAGCTTTCTTT; CDR3: CASGSGPNTEAFF
D: TRBD2; J: TRBJ2-7; size: NA; V: TRBV5-4; DNA: TGTGCCAGCAGCTTGCCTAGCGGGGCCCGGGGGGAGCAGTACTTC; CDR3: CASSLPSGARGEQYF
D: TRBD1; J: TRBJ1-2; size: NA; V: TRBV12-3/TRBV12-4; DNA: TGTGCCAGCAGGGACAGGAACCTCTATGGCTACACCTTC; CDR3: CASRDRNLYGYTF
D: NA; J: TRBJ2-5; size: few; V: TRBV10-3; DNA: TGTGCCATCAGGGAGGACAACCTCCAAGAGACCCAGTACTTC; CDR3: CAIREDNLQETQYF
D: NA; J: TRBJ2-5; size: NA; V: TRBV25-1; DNA: TGTGCCAGCAGTGACGGTGGCAGGGTTAGGGAGACCCAGTACTTC; CDR3: CASSDGGRVRETQYF
D: TRBD1; J: TRBJ1-2; size: few; V: TRBV20-1; DNA: TGCAGTGCTAGGCCGGACAGGGGCTGGGATGGCTACACCTTC; CDR3: CSARPDRGWDGYTF
D: TRBD2; J: TRBJ2-5; size: many; V: TRBV20-1; DNA: TGCAGTGCCACAAACGCGGGAGTTGGGACCCAGTACTTC; CDR3: CSATNAGVGTQYF
D: TRBD2; J: TRBJ2-2; size: few; V: TRBV12-3/TRBV12-4; DNA: TGTGCCAGCAGTTTGGGAGGGCCAAGGGACACCGGGGAGCTGTTTTTT; CDR3: CASSLGGPRDTGELFF
D: NA; J: TRBJ1-1; size: NA; V: TRBV6-1; DNA: TGTGCCAGCAGTGACCCCGCTATGAACACTGAAGCTTTCTTT; CDR3: CASSDPAMNTEAFF
D: TRBD2; J: TRBJ2-6; size: few; V: TRBV6-5; DNA: TGTGCCAGCAGTTACTCGAGTCCCGGGGGGTTCTCTGGGGCCAACGTCCTGACTTTC; CDR3: CASSYSSPGGFSGANVLTF
D: NA; J: TRBJ2-3; size: NA; V: TRBV6-5; DNA: TGTGCCAGCAGTTACTCAACTTCTACAGATACGCAGTATTTT; CDR3: CASSYSTSTDTQYF
D: NA; J: TRBJ1-1; size: few; V: TRBV20-1; DNA: TGCAGTGCGATAGACCCCGGGGGCGCTGAAGCTTTCTTT; CDR3: CSAIDPGGAEAFF
D: NA; J: TRBJ2-6; size: NA; V: TRBV27; DNA: TGTGCCAGCAGGCCAGGTGGCTCTGGGGCCAACGTCCTGACTTTC; CDR3: CASRPGGSGANVLTF
D: NA; J: TRBJ1-5; size: few; V: TRBV20-1; DNA: TGCAGTGCTCGAGACAGGATCCAGCCCCAGCATTTT; CDR3: CSARDRIQPQHF
D: NA; J: TRBJ1-4; size: NA; V: TRBV6-5; DNA: TGTGCCAGCAGTTACTCTGGGCGGGTTGAAAAACTGTTTTTT; CDR3: CASSYSGRVEKLFF
D: NA; J: TRBJ1-1; size: few; V: TRBV28; DNA: TGTGCCAGCAGACCTTCTTACAGGGAAGGGGGGCTTGAAGCTTTCTTT; CDR3: CASRPSYREGGLEAFF